A single sample is the source of the 2 T cell receptor beta chains below, sequenced in a study of human T cells and chemical hapten exposure. MiXCR, applied by TCRdb to the RACE reads, yields one record per CDR3 protein. The sample consists of about 45,000 distinct CDR3 sequences, about 4.5% of them appearing once. The sample's time point: healthy volunteer bleed at 2 weeks. Whole blood that had not been fractionated was the source of extracted total RNA. The sequenced sample consisted of whole blood. These receptors all stem from a female donor in good health. Some clones in this sample may be carry-over from other donors' samples.

This clonotype was recorded at least ten times. The gene calls are TRBV20-1 and TRBJ2-7; 8 nucleotides align to TRBD1. The CDR3 runs 12 residues. J lost 4 bases, V lost 7 bases, and 6 bases had no gene match. The V gene's germline CDR1 is DFQATT and CDR2 SNEGSKA (reference sequence). The CDR3 region has the DNA TGCAGTGTTTCGCAGGGGGCGTACGAGCAGTACTTC. Its protein product is CSVSQGAYEQYF.

This clonotype was detected many times. V usage is TRBV20-1 and J usage is TRBJ1-1; the D is unclear. This CDR3 is 13 amino acids long. The ends were cut back, 1 base at V and 2 bases at J, with 8 bases in the middle. From germline, CDR1 is DFQATT and CDR2 SNEGSKA (reference sequence). This CDR3 is CSARAGFNTEAFF. In DNA, the CDR3 is TGCAGTGCTAGAGCAGGCTTTAACACTGAAGCTTTCTTT.